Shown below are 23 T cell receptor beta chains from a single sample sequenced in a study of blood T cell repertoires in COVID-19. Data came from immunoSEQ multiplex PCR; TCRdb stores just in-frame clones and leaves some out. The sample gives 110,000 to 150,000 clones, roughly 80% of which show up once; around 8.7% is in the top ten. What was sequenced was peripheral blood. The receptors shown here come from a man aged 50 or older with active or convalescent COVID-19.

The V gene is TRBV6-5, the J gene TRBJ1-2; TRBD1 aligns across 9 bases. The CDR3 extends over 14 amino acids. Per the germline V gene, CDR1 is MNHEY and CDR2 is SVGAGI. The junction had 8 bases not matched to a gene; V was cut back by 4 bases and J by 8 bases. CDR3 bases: TGTGCCAGCAGTTCAGGGGACAGGGTGATGGGCTACACCTTC. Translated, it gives CASSSGDRVMGYTF.

The CDR3 DNA reads TGTGCCAGCAGCTATAATAACTACAATGAGCAGTTCTTC. It yields the protein CASSYNNYNEQFF. The chain is built from TRBV7-8 and TRBJ2-1, with no clear D. This CDR3 region has 13 residues. In germline, CDR1 is SGHVS, CDR2 FQNEAQ. The V and J ends lost 4 bases and 3 bases respectively, with 7 bases between them. Drawing the rest from reference TRBV7-8 and TRBJ2-1, the complete variable domain is GAGVSQSPRYKVAKRGQDVALRCDPISGHVSLFWYQQALGQGPEFLTYFQNEAQLDKSGLPSDRFFAERPEGSVSTLKIQRTQQEDSAVYLCASSYNNYNEQFFGPGTRLTVL.

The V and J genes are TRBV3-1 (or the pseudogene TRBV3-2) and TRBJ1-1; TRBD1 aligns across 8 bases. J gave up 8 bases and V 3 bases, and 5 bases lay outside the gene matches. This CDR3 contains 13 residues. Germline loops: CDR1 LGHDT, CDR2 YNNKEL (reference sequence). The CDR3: CASSQSPGGEAFF. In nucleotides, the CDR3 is TGTGCCAGCAGCCAGAGCCCAGGGGGCGAAGCTTTCTTT.

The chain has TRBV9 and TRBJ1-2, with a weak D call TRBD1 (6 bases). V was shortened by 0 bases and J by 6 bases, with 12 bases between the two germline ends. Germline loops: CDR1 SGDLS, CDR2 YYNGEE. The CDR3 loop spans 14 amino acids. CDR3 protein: CASSVVGGLDGYTF. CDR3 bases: TGTGCCAGCAGCGTAGTCGGGGGGCTCGATGGCTACACCTTC.

The CDR3 protein is CASSTSGAGELFF. The CDR3 DNA follows: TGTGCCAGCAGTACTAGCGGGGCCGGGGAGCTGTTTTTT. The V and J genes are TRBV5-4 and TRBJ2-2; 10 bases are shared with TRBD2. This CDR3 has 13 amino acids. V was clipped by 5 bases and J by 6 bases; unmatched bases: 1. Germline lookup yields CDR1 SGHNT and CDR2 YYREEE (reference sequence).

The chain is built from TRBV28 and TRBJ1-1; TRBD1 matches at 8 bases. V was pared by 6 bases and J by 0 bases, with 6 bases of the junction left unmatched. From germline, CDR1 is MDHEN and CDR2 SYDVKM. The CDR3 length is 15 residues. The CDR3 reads CASSPPTGVNTEAFF. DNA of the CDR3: TGTGCCAGCAGCCCTCCGACAGGGGTGAACACTGAAGCTTTCTTT.

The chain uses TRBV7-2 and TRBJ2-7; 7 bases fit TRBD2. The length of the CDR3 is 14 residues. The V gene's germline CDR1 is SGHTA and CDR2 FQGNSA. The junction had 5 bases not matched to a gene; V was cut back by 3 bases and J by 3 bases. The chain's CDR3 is CASSFASGVYEQYF. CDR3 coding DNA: TGTGCCAGCAGCTTCGCCAGCGGGGTCTACGAGCAGTACTTC.

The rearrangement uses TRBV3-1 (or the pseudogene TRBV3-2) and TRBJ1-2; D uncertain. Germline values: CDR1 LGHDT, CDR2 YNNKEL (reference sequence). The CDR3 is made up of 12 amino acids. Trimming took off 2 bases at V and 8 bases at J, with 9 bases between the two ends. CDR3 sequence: CASSQTRAGYTF. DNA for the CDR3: TGTGCCAGCAGCCAAACGAGGGCCGGCTACACCTTC.

The CDR3 nucleotides read TGCGCCAGCAGGTGGCAGTACAACACTGAAGCTTTCTTT. It codes for CASRWQYNTEAFF. The V call is TRBV4-1, the J call TRBJ1-1, with D hard to call. Trimming removed 6 bases from V and 2 bases from J, with 10 bases in between. The germline CDR1 and CDR2 sequences are MGHRA and YSYEKL. The CDR3 is 13 residues long.

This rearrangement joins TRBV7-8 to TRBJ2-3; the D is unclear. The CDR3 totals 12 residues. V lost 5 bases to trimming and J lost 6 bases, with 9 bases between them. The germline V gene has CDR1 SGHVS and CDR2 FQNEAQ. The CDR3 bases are TGTGCCAGCAGCCCCGTTTTTGATACGCAGTATTTT. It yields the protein CASSPVFDTQYF.

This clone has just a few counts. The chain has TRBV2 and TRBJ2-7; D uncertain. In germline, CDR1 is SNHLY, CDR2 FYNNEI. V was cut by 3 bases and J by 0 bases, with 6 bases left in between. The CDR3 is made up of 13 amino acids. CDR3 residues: CASSETASYEQYF. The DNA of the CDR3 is TGTGCCAGCAGTGAGACTGCCTCCTACGAGCAGTACTTC.

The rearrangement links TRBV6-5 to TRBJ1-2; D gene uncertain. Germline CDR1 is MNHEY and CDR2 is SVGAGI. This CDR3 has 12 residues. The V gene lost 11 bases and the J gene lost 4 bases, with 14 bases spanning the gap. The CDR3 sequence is CAAARVLYGYTF. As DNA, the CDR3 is TGTGCCGCAGCTAGAGTTCTCTATGGCTACACCTTC.

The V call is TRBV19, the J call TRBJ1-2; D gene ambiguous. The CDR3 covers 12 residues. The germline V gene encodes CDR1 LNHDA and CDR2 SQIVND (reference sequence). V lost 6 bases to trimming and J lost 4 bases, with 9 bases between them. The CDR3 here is CASRRALYGYTF. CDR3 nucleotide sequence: TGTGCCAGTAGGAGGGCTCTCTATGGCTACACCTTC.

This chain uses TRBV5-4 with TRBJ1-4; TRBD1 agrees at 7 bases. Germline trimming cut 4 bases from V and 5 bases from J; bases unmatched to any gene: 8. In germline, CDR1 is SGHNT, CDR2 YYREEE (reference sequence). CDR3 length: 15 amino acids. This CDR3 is CASSPWTGSNEKLFF. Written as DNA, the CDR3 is TGTGCCAGCAGCCCCTGGACAGGATCCAATGAAAAACTGTTTTTT.

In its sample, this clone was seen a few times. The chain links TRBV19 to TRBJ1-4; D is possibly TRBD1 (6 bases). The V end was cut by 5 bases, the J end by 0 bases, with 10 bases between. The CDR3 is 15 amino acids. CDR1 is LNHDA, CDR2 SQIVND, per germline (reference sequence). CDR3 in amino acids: CASSQGSATNEKLFF. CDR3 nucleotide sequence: TGTGCCAGTAGTCAGGGGTCGGCAACTAATGAAAAACTGTTTTTT.

CDR3 nucleotide sequence: TGTGCCAGCAGCTTAGTAGTCGGAGAAGAGACCCAGTACTTC. Its translation is CASSLVVGEETQYF. The J gene is TRBJ2-5, the V gene TRBV7-9; D is uncertain. V dropped 1 base and J dropped 3 bases, with 9 bases sitting between them. CDR1 is SEHNR, CDR2 FQNEAQ, per germline (reference sequence). This CDR3 comprises 14 residues. Looking up the rest from reference TRBV7-9 and TRBJ2-5 gives the full variable domain: DTGVSQNPRHKITKRGQNVTFRCDPISEHNRLYWYRQTLGQGPEFLTYFQNEAQLEKSRLLSDRFSAERPKGSFSTLEIQRTEQGDSAMYLCASSLVVGEETQYFGPGTRLLVL.

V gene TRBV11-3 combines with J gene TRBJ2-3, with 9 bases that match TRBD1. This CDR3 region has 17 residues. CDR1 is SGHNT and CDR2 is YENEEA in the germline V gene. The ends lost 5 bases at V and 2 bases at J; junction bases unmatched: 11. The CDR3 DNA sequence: TGTGCCAGCAGCCTCTCCGGGACAGGGTATAACACAGATACGCAGTATTTT. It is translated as CASSLSGTGYNTDTQYF.

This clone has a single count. In DNA, the CDR3 is TGTGCCAGCAGCTTAGGTGGGCCTAGCGGGACGAAGTTCTTC. As protein: CASSLGGPSGTKFF. The V gene is TRBV7-3, the J gene TRBJ2-1; 9 bases line up with TRBD2. CDR3 length: 14 residues. CDR1 SGHTA and CDR2 FQGTGA come from the germline V gene. V shed 2 bases, J shed 14 bases, and the junction held 10 bases outside the gene matches. The whole variable domain, filled in from reference TRBV7-3 and TRBJ2-1, reads GAGVSQTPSNKVTEKGKYVELRCDPISGHTALYWYRQSLGQGPEFLIYFQGTGAADDSGLPNDRFFAVRPEGSVSTLKIQRTERGDSAVYLCASSLGGPSGTKFFGPGTRLTVL.

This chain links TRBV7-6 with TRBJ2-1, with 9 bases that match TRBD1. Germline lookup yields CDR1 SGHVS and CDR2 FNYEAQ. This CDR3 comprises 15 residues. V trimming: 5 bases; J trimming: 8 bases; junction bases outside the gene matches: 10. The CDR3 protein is CASSLRDRAADEQFF. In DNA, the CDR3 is TGTGCCAGCAGCCTCCGGGACAGGGCGGCGGATGAGCAGTTCTTC.

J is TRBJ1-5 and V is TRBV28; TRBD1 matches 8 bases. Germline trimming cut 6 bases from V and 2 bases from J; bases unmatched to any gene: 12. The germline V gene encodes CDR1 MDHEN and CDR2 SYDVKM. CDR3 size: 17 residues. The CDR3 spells CASSTPGGGFGNQPQHF. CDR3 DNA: TGTGCCAGCAGCACCCCAGGGGGCGGTTTTGGCAATCAGCCCCAGCATTTT.

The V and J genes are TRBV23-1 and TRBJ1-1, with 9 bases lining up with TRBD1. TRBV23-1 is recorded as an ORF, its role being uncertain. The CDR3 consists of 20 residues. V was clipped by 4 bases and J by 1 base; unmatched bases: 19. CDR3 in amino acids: CASSPHNLGQGHKTNTEAFF. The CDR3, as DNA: TGCGCCAGCAGTCCCCACAACTTGGGACAGGGTCACAAAACGAACACTGAAGCTTTCTTT.

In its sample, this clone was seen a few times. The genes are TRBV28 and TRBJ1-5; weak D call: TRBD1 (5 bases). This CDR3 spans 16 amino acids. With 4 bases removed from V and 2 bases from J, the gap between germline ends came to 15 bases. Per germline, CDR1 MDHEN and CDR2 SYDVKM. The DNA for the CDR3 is TGTGCCAGCAGTTCCGGGACTCGGGGAGGCAATCAGCCCCAGCATTTT. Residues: CASSSGTRGGNQPQHF.

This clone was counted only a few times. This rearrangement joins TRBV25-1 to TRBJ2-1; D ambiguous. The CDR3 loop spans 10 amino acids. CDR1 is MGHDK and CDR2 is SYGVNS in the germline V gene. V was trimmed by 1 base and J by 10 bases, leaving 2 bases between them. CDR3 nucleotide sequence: TGTGCCAGCAGTGAATCGGAGCAGTTCTTC. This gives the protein CASSESEQFF.